The source of this T cell receptor (beta chain) is a study of tumor-infiltrating lymphocytes in primary liver carcinoma. Across the study: Productive TCRbeta reads per sample were roughly 3.5 to 8 million, not differing by tissue.

The template, approximately 500 ng total RNA, yielded TCR beta cDNA made with a constant-region primer. Libraries covering TCR beta were generated through three nested multiplex PCR rounds (using a slightly modified ARM-PCR). Two initial PCR rounds of about 10 cycles each paired TRBV1-TRBV30 forward primers with a C-beta reverse primer. TCRdb re-called the multiplex PCR reads through MiXCR, storing one row per CDR3 protein. The sample carries about 330,000 distinct CDR3 sequences, less than 75% recorded once. This clonotype was recorded at least ten times. As yet, its antigen is unknown. Researchers drew blood RNA from unsorted whole blood and extracted germline DNA as well. Patients had chronic HBV infection and were treatment-naive. Before surgery, 3 to 5 milliliters of EDTA blood were taken. Regarding the study as a whole: Less overlap was seen in tumor-adjacent and tumor-blood pairs than in tumor region pairs.

V lost 4 bases, J lost 4 bases, and 12 bases stayed unmatched. The CDR3 has 16 amino acids. Looked up from germline, CDR1 is SGHAT and CDR2 is FQNNGV. The clonotype was recovered from a man in his forties with primary liver carcinoma and hepatitis B virus infection. This chain uses TRBV11-2 with TRBJ2-5, with TRBD2 matching over 7 bases. Sequencing was performed on peripheral blood. CDR3 sequence: CASSSFSRETRETQYF. CDR3 bases: TGTGCCAGCAGCTCGTTCTCGCGGGAGACCCGAGAGACCCAGTACTTC.